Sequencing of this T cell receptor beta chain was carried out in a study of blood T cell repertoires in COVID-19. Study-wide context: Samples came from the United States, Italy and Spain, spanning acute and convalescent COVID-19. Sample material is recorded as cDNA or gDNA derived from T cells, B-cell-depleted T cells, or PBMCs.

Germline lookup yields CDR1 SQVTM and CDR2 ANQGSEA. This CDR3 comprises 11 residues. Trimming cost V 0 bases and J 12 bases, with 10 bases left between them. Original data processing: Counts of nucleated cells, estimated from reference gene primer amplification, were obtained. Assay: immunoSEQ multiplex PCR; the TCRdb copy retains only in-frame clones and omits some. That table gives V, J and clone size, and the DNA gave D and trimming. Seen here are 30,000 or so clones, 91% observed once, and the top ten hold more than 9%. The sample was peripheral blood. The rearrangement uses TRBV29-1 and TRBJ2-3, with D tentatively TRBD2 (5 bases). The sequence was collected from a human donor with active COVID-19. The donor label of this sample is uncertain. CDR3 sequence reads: CSVEDRRAQYF. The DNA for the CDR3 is TGCAGCGTTGAAGATCGGCGGGCTCAGTATTTT.